This record looks at one T cell receptor beta chain sequence and its context. Its antigen remains unidentified. CDR3 length: 15 residues. The germline gives CDR1 KGHDR, CDR2 SFDVKD. Trimming cost V 5 bases and J 1 base, with 11 bases left between them. This sample is drawn from a study of human T cells and chemical hapten exposure. Whole-study context: Upper-back patch tests with 0.01% DPC were read at 6 days.

The library gave individual cDNA molecules unique molecular identifiers. Each CDR3 protein is one row after TCRdb ran MiXCR on the RACE reads. The sample holds just over 95,000 distinct CDR3 sequences, roughly 27% seen once. Study-wide points: The study found expanded TCRs formed significantly more large CDR3 similarity clusters than controls.

Stated time point: patch test 3, about 24 weeks after DPC sensitization. As to treatment: therapeutic diphenylcyclopropenone sensitization with weekly scalp DPC. Extraction yielded total RNA from whole blood (unfractionated). The TCR sequence derives from a man in his forties with alopecia areata. Some clones in this sample may be carry-over from other donors' samples. The chain recombines TRBV24-1 with TRBJ1-5, with no clear D. The material sequenced was whole blood, taken in connection with sensitization to the hapten diphenylcyclopropenone (DPC). CDR3 sequence: CATSGRGGSNQPQHF. For the CDR3, the DNA is TGTGCCACCAGTGGACGAGGAGGGAGCAATCAGCCCCAGCATTTT.